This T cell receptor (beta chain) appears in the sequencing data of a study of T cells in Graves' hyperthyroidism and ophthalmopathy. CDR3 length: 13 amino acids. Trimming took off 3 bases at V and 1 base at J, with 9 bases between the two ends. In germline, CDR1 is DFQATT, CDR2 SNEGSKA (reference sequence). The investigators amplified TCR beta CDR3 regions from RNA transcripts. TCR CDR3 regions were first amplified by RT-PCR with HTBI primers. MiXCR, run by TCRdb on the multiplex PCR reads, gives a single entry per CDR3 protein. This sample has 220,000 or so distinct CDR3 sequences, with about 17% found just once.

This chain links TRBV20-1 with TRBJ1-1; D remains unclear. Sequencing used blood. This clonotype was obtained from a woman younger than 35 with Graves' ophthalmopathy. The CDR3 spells CSASTDQNTEAFF. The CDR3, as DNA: TGCAGTGCTAGTACTGATCAGAACACTGAAGCTTTCTTT.